This TCR beta chain was captured by sequencing in a study of blood T cell repertoires in COVID-19. Whole-study context: Acute-phase and convalescent COVID-19 samples originated in the United States, Italy and Spain. From T cells, B-cell-depleted T cells, or PBMCs came the material, which was cDNA or gDNA.

The V and J ends lost 8 bases and 2 bases, in that order; junction bases with no gene match: 5. The CDR3 extends over 17 amino acids. Germline V lookup: CDR1 MNHEY, CDR2 SMNVEV (reference sequence). Here immunoSEQ multiplex PCR was the method, and the copy in TCRdb shows in-frame clones only, minus some. This sample carries about 220,000 clones, 84% of them seen once, and the ten largest clones take about 3%. The genes are TRBV27 and TRBJ2-6; 14 bases are shared with TRBD2. Sequencing used peripheral blood. The sequence came from a woman under 40 who had recovered from COVID-19. CDR3 region: CASLRTSGRTGANVLTF. The CDR3 coding sequence is TGTGCCAGCCTCAGGACTAGCGGGAGGACTGGGGCCAACGTCCTGACTTTC.